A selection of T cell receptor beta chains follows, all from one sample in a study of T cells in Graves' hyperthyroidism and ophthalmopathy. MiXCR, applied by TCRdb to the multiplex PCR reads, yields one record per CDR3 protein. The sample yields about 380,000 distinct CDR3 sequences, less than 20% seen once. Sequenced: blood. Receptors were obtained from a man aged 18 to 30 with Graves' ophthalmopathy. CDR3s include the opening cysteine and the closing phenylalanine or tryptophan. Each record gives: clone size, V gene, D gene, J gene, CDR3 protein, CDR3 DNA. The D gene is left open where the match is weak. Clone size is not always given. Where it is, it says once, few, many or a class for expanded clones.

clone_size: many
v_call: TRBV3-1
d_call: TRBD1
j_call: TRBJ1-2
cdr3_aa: CASSPQWTGPGYTF
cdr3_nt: TGTGCCAGCAGCCCCCAATGGACAGGCCCTGGCTACACCTTC

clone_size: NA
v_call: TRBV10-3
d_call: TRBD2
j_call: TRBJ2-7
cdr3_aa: CAISEAGGESYEQYF
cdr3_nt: TGTGCCATCAGTGAGGCCGGGGGGGAGTCCTACGAGCAGTACTTC

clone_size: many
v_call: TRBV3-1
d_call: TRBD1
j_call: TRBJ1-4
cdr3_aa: CASSPRTGPNEKLFF
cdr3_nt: TGTGCCAGCAGCCCCCGGACAGGGCCGAATGAAAAACTGTTTTTT

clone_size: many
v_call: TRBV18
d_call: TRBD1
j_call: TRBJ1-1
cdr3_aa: CASSPTGSTEAFF
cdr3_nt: TGTGCCAGCTCGCCGACAGGGAGCACTGAAGCTTTCTTT

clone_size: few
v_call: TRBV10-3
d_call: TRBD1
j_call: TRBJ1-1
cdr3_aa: CAINGEGTDAFF
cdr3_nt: TGTGCCATCAACGGAGAGGGGACAGACGCTTTCTTT

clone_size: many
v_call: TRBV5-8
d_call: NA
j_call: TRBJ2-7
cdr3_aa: CASSLAWGGYEQYF
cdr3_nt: TGTGCCAGCAGCTTGGCATGGGGCGGCTACGAGCAGTACTTC

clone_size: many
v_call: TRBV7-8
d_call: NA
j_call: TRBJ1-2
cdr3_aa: CASSLTVYGYTF
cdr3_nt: TGTGCCAGCAGCTTGACAGTTTATGGCTACACCTTC

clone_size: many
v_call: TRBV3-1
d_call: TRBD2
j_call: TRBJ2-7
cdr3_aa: CASSRLAGGIYEQYF
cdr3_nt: TGTGCCAGCAGCCGACTAGCGGGGGGCATCTACGAGCAGTACTTC

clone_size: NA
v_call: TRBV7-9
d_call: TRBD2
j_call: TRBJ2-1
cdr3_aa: CASSVEGTSGVGGYNEQFF
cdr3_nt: TGTGCCAGCAGCGTTGAAGGGACTAGCGGGGTCGGAGGGTACAATGAGCAGTTCTTC

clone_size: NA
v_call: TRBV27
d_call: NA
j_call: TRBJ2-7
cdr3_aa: CASSLESLAYEQYF
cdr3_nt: TGTGCCAGCAGCCTGGAATCCCTAGCCTACGAGCAGTACTTC

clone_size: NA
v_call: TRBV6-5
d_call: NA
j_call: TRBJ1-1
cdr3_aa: CASSYDGQIEAFF
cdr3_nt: TGTGCCAGCAGTTACGATGGGCAGATTGAAGCTTTCTTT

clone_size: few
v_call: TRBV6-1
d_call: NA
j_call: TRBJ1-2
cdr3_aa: CASSGTSYGYTF
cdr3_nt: TGTGCCAGCAGTGGGACCTCCTATGGCTACACCTTC

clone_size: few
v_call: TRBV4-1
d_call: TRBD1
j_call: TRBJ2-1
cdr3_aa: CASSQQGTGGHYNEQFF
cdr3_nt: TGCGCCAGCAGCCAACAGGGGACAGGGGGCCACTACAATGAGCAGTTCTTC

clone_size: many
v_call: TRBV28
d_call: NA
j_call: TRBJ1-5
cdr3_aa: CASSLSGSYSNQPQHF
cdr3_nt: TGTGCCAGCAGTTTATCTGGCAGCTATAGCAATCAGCCCCAGCATTTT

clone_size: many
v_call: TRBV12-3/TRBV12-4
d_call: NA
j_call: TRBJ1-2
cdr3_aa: CASSLSRNYGYTF
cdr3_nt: TGTGCCAGCAGTTTGTCACGGAACTATGGCTACACCTTC

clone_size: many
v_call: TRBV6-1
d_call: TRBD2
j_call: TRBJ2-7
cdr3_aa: CASSEGLALSYEQYF
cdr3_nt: TGTGCCAGCAGTGAAGGACTAGCGCTTTCCTACGAGCAGTACTTC

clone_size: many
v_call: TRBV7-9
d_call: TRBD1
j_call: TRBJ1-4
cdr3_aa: CASRNEPGQGHEKLFF
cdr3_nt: TGTGCCAGCAGGAACGAACCGGGACAGGGACATGAAAAACTGTTTTTT

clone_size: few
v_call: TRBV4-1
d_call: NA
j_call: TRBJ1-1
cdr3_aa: CASNLPSTEAFF
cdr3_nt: TGCGCCAGCAACCTACCCAGCACTGAAGCTTTCTTT

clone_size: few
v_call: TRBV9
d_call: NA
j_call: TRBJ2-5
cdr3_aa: CASSVGYTGLGETQYF
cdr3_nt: TGTGCCAGCAGCGTAGGGTACACAGGGTTAGGAGAGACCCAGTACTTC

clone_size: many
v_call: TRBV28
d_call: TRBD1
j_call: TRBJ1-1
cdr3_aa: CASTPFKGAVAEAFF
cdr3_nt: TGTGCCAGCACTCCTTTTAAGGGGGCGGTCGCTGAAGCTTTCTTT

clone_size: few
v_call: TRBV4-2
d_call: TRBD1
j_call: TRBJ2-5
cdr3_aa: CASSQDIGGGETQYF
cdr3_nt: TGTGCCAGCAGCCAAGATATAGGGGGCGGGGAGACCCAGTACTTC

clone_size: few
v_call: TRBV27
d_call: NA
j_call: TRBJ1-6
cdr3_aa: CASSLIGSPLHF
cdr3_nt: TGTGCCAGCAGCTTGATCGGGTCACCCCTCCACTTT

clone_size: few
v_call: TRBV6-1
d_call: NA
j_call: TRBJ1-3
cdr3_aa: CASRSDGVSGNTIYF
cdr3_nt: TGTGCCAGCAGATCCGACGGAGTCTCTGGAAACACCATATATTTT

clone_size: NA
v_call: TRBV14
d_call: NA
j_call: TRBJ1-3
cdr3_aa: CASSHFGVDSGNTMYF
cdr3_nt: TGTGCCAGCAGCCATTTTGGGGTTGACTCTGGAAACACCATGTATTTT

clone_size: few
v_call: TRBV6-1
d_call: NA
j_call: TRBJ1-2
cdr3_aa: CASSGGSYGYTF
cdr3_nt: TGTGCCAGCAGCGGGGGGTCCTATGGCTACACCTTC

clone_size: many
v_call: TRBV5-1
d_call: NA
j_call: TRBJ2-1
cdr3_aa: CASRSADTYNEQFF
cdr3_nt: TGCGCCAGCAGGTCGGCGGATACCTACAATGAGCAGTTCTTC

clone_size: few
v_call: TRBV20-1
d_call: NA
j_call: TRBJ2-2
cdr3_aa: CSARDIPGELFF
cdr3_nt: TGCAGTGCTAGGGACATTCCCGGGGAGCTGTTTTTT

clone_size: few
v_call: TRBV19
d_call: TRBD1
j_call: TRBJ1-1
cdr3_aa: CASSRDRVDTEAFF
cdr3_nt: TGTGCCAGTAGTAGGGACAGGGTGGACACTGAAGCTTTCTTT

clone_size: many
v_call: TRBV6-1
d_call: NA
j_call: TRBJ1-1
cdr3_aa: CASSEALNRADTEAFF
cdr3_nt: TGTGCCAGCAGTGAAGCGCTAAACCGGGCCGACACTGAAGCTTTCTTT

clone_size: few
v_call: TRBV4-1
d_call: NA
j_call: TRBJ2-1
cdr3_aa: CASSQGTGHGEQFF
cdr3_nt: TGCGCCAGCAGCCAAGGGACTGGACACGGGGAGCAGTTCTTC

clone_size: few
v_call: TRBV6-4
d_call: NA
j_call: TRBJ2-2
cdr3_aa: CASSPDSHTGELFF
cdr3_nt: TGTGCCAGCAGTCCGGACTCGCACACCGGGGAGCTGTTTTTT

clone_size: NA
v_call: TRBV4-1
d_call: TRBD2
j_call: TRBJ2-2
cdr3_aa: CASSQSRGGSSGELFF
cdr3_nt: TGCGCCAGCAGCCAAAGTCGGGGGGGCTCGTCCGGGGAGCTGTTTTTT

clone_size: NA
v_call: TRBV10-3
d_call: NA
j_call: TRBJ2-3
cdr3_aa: CAISESDSSTDTQYF
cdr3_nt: TGTGCCATCAGTGAGTCGGACTCAAGCACAGATACGCAGTATTTT

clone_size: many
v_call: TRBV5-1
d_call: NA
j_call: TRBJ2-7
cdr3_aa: CASSLGTGGRYEQYF
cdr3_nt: TGCGCCAGCAGCCTCGGGACTGGGGGACGCTACGAGCAGTACTTC

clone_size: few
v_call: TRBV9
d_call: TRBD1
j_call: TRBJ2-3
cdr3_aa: CASSQEPGQTTDTQYF
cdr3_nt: TGTGCCAGCAGCCAAGAACCGGGACAGACCACCGATACGCAGTATTTT

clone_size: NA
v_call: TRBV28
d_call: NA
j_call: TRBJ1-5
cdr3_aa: CASSLTAGSQHF
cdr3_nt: TGTGCCAGCAGTTTAACCGCAGGGTCCCAGCATTTT

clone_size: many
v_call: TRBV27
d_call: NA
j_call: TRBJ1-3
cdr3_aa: CASSLSVGSGNTIYF
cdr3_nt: TGTGCCAGCAGTTTATCGGTGGGGTCCGGAAACACCATATATTTT

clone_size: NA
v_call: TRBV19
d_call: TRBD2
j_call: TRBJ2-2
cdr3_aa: CAATSENTGELFF
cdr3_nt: TGTGCCGCGACTAGCGAAAACACCGGGGAGCTGTTTTTT

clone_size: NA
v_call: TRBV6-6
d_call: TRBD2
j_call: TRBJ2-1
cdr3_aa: CASSYSPAGGYNEQFF
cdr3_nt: TGTGCCAGCAGTTACTCGCCAGCGGGGGGTTACAATGAGCAGTTCTTC

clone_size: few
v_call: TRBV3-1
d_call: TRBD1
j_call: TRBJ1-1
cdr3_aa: CASSQWVFERQGVNTEAFF
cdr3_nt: TGTGCCAGCAGCCAATGGGTCTTCGAAAGACAGGGGGTGAACACTGAAGCTTTCTTT

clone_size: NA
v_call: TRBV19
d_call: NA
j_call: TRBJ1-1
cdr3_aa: CASSISESEAFF
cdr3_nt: TGTGCCAGTAGTATTTCCGAGAGTGAGGCTTTCTTT